The subject of this entry is one T cell receptor beta chain. This clonotype appeared many times. Its antigen remains undetermined. There are no base qualities to consult, and no much larger clone falls within one base. This entry comes from a study of T cell repertoires in cytomegalovirus infection (dated by TCRdb to the late 2010s). Study-level background: The HLA type of each donor mattered for the analysis, because public TCR beta signatures pointed to carriage of CMV infection along with the matching HLA type.

Paper-wide results and their limitations: Carriers of CMV infection plus the relevant HLA type were discriminated by the cumulative frequency of public TCR beta family members in the study cohort and in an independent approximately 360-donor cohort. The ex vivo response was dominated by HLA-C-restricted CMV-specific TCR beta clonotypes, which also provided the single most frequent clonotype in two of eight donors.

Sequencing used an Illumina HiSeq 1500. TCRdb reworked the public reads: Q25 trimming with fastp, MiXCR clone assembly, productive beta chains retained. Records with the same CDR3 protein are collapsed into one entry carrying the most frequent genes and DNA. The sample table shows around 210,000 distinct CDR3 sequences, and about 5.9% are seen once. The ten largest clones take up around 6.5% of the sample. From V the trimming removes 5 bases and from J it removes 0 bases, while the gene matches leave 10 bases of the junction unaccounted for. CDR1 and CDR2 are read off the germline V gene as SGHTA and FQGTGA. There are 17 amino acids in the CDR3, from cysteine to phenylalanine inclusive. CDR3 DNA only is kept here, 51 bases in frame from base 1.

The sequenced sample consisted of PBMCs. Recombination joined TRBV7-3 with TRBJ2-3, and 8 bases in between align with TRBD2. The TCR sequence derives from a human donor in good health (CMV status not recorded). Some clones in this sample may be carry-over from other donors' samples. The nucleotide sequence reads as follows: TGTGCCAGCAGCCCCGTTGGTAGCGGGACTAGCACAGATACGCAGTATTTT. Its coded protein is CASSPVGSGTSTDTQYF.